This entry lists 9 T cell receptor beta chains sequenced from one sample in a study of blood T cells in healthy people across ages. Together with a sample-barcoded 5' primer, a J-beta primer mix was included in a second PCR lasting roughly 6 to 12 cycles. Each CDR3 protein is one row after TCRdb ran MiXCR on the 5' RACE reads. Here the sample spans more than 1,400,000 distinct CDR3 sequences, roughly 40% being singletons. The sequenced sample was blood. These receptors all stem from a woman under 30 in good health.

The rearrangement uses TRBV30 and TRBJ2-1, with 7 bases aligning to TRBD2. The CDR3 has 12 residues. V lost 0 bases and J lost 10; bases outside the gene matches: 3. Germline assignment: CDR1 GTSNPN and CDR2 SVGIG (reference sequence). CDR3 loop: CAWSVVRGEQFF. The CDR3 DNA sequence: TGTGCCTGGAGTGTCGTGCGGGGGGAGCAGTTCTTC.

This clonotype has just a few counts. CDR3 in DNA: TGTGCCATCAGTGAATCGACGGCTAACTATGGCTACACCTTC. Translating gives CAISESTANYGYTF. V and J are TRBV10-3 and TRBJ1-2, with D unresolved. The germline CDR1 and CDR2 sequences are ENHRY and SYGVKD. This CDR3 region has 14 residues. Trimming took off 3 bases at V and 0 bases at J, with 8 bases between the two ends.

The genes are TRBV2 and TRBJ1-2; the match to TRBD1 covers 9 bases. Trimming took 1 base from V and 5 from J; bases not matched to a gene: 2. Germline values: CDR1 SNHLY, CDR2 FYNNEI. The CDR3 spans 14 residues. This CDR3 reads CASSEDRGLYGYTF. DNA for the CDR3: TGTGCCAGCAGTGAAGACAGGGGGCTTTATGGCTACACCTTC. The whole variable domain, filled in from reference TRBV2 and TRBJ1-2, reads EPEVTQTPSHQVTQMGQEVILRCVPISNHLYFYWYRQILGQKVEFLVSFYNNEISEKSEIFDDQFSVERPDGSNFTLKIRSTKLEDSAMYFCASSEDRGLYGYTFGSGTRLTVV.

The chain carries TRBV4-1 and TRBJ2-1; 8 positions match TRBD2. The CDR3 has 16 amino acids. Germline V lookup: CDR1 MGHRA, CDR2 YSYEKL. Losses at the gene ends were 0 bases for V and 8 bases for J; bases not matched to a gene: 9. The CDR3 is CASSQDPSGSFYEQFF. CDR3 in DNA: TGCGCCAGCAGCCAAGATCCGAGCGGGAGCTTCTATGAGCAGTTCTTC.

The chain employs TRBV7-9 and TRBJ1-2; D perhaps matches TRBD1 (6 bases). Germline V gene sequence: CDR1 SEHNR, CDR2 FQNEAQ (reference sequence). The CDR3 totals 15 residues. V was shortened by 5 bases and J by 4 bases, with 17 bases between the two germline ends. For the CDR3, the DNA is TGTGCCAGCAGCCTTGGAGCAGACAGGACCTATGGCTACACCTTC. Encoded protein: CASSLGADRTYGYTF.

The CDR3 nucleotides read TGTGCCAGCAGCTCCCCTCGTCGAGTGAGAGTCACTGAAGCTTTCTTT. As protein: CASSSPRRVRVTEAFF. This chain connects TRBV13 to TRBJ1-1; D is ambiguous. There are 16 residues in the CDR3. Germline CDR1 is PRHDT and CDR2 is FYEKMQ (reference sequence). The V and J ends lost 4 bases and 4 bases respectively, with 19 bases between them.

This clonotype was observed a few times. J is TRBJ2-7 and V is TRBV7-9; D may correspond to TRBD1 or TRBD2 (6 bases each). Per the germline V gene, CDR1 is SEHNR and CDR2 is FQNEAQ (reference sequence). Trimming took 4 bases from V and 2 from J, leaving 15 bases between them. This CDR3 has 15 residues. CDR3 DNA: TGTGCCAGCAGCTCCTTAGGGGGGCCTACCTACGAGCAGTACTTC. As protein: CASSSLGGPTYEQYF.

This clonotype appeared a few times. This chain connects TRBV25-1 to TRBJ2-5; TRBD1 is a possible D gene (6 bases). This CDR3 is built from 12 residues. The germline V gene encodes CDR1 MGHDK and CDR2 SYGVNS. Trimming cost V 7 bases and J 4 bases, with 10 bases left between them. The CDR3 sequence is CASTGQLETQYF. In DNA form, the CDR3 reads TGTGCCAGCACCGGACAGCTAGAGACCCAGTACTTC.

This rearrangement joins TRBV7-2 to TRBJ1-2, with 9 bases identical to TRBD1. This CDR3 has 14 amino acids. Trimming took 6 bases from V and 3 from J; bases not matched to a gene: 5. The germline CDR1 and CDR2 sequences are SGHTA and FQGNSA. The CDR3 is CASRLRDRDYGYTF. As DNA, the CDR3 is TGTGCCAGCAGACTAAGGGACAGGGACTATGGCTACACCTTC.